The rows below give T cell receptor beta chains drawn from one sample of a study of blood T cell repertoires in COVID-19. Data came from immunoSEQ multiplex PCR; TCRdb stores just in-frame clones and leaves some out. The sample contains roughly 200,000 clones, 89% of which appear only once. The sample was PBMCs or T cells enriched from blood (not recorded which). These receptors were collected from a woman between 35 and 50 years old with acute COVID-19. CDR3s include the opening cysteine and the closing phenylalanine or tryptophan. The D gene is left open where the match is weak. Not every row has a clone size; where given, it reads once, few, many or a size class.

-,TRBJ1-1,TRBV6-5,-,CASAARIGVTEAFF
-,TRBJ2-1,TRBV3-1/TRBV3-2,TRBD1,CASSQVSGTGNNEQFF
medium-sized,TRBJ2-1,TRBV4-2,TRBD1,CASSQAGQGNDEQFF
-,TRBJ2-7,TRBV6-2/TRBV6-3,TRBD1,CASTPGTGPYEQYF
-,TRBJ1-2,TRBV3-1/TRBV3-2,-,CASSQTGGGGYTF
-,TRBJ1-3,TRBV3-1/TRBV3-2,-,CASRVGTSSGNTIYF
-,TRBJ2-2,TRBV5-1,TRBD2,CASSLEGLADPTGELFF
-,TRBJ2-5,TRBV7-9,-,CASSFGRTVQETQYF
-,TRBJ2-7,TRBV5-1,-,CASSLGQGNEQYF
-,TRBJ2-1,TRBV20-1,-,CSALDNEQFF
-,TRBJ2-5,TRBV4-3,TRBD2,CASSQDSPSGLQETQYF
-,TRBJ2-6,TRBV7-9,TRBD2,CASSLATGTSGAGANVLTF
-,TRBJ2-7,TRBV6-1,-,CASSGSTEGHHLYEQYF
-,TRBJ2-1,TRBV24-1,TRBD1,CATSDTGTVNEQFF
-,TRBJ2-1,TRBV27,TRBD1,CASSLQGARNEQFF
-,TRBJ2-3,TRBV21-1,-,CASSKARGLINTDTQYF
-,TRBJ2-1,TRBV29-1,TRBD2,CSGMTSGSGGEQFF
-,TRBJ2-7,TRBV30,-,CAWTRSRFYPYEQYF
-,TRBJ2-3,TRBV3-1/TRBV3-2,-,CASSPRGARTDTQYF
-,TRBJ2-5,TRBV4-1,-,CASSQEVVRGETQYF
-,TRBJ2-2,TRBV4-2,TRBD1,CASSQEGRGMGTGELFF
few,TRBJ2-7,TRBV30,TRBD1,CAWSGIGDRGSYEQYF
-,TRBJ2-7,TRBV7-8,TRBD2,CASSSILGLADEQYF
-,TRBJ2-1,TRBV3-1/TRBV3-2,TRBD2,CASSQDPSGRHNEQFF
-,TRBJ2-1,TRBV21-1,-,CASSNRLAGGSYNEQFF
-,TRBJ2-4,TRBV6-2/TRBV6-3,-,CASSYSDSLAKNIQYF
-,TRBJ2-5,TRBV4-1,TRBD1,CASSRRQGGETQYF
-,TRBJ1-2,TRBV28,-,CASSSRLGYTF
-,TRBJ2-3,TRBV28,-,CASSSPGRGTDTQYF
-,TRBJ1-1,TRBV2,TRBD1,CASSSQGAGTEAFF
few,TRBJ2-5,TRBV5-5,-,CASSLAGWLETQYF
-,TRBJ1-2,TRBV7-8,-,CASSSGDGYTF
-,TRBJ2-1,TRBV11-2,-,CASSTLALGEQFF
-,TRBJ1-1,TRBV4-1,TRBD1,CASSPGTGVGAFF
-,TRBJ2-3,TRBV27,-,CASSYQAGATDTQYF
-,TRBJ2-7,TRBV5-1,-,CASSSQGYEQYF
-,TRBJ1-5,TRBV28,-,CASSFATGPYSNQPQHF
-,TRBJ2-7,TRBV7-3,-,CASSLSSSGSEQYF
-,TRBJ1-1,TRBV29-1,TRBD1,CSVEQGTPEAFF
-,TRBJ2-7,TRBV12-3/TRBV12-4,-,CASSPGRAYEQYF
-,TRBJ2-3,TRBV6-5,TRBD2,CARGGPGPDTQYF
-,TRBJ1-1,TRBV2,TRBD1,CASSSGGSDTEAFF
-,TRBJ2-5,TRBV7-2,-,CASSSRGHQETQYF
-,TRBJ1-4,TRBV5-1,TRBD1,CASSLSGTGEEKLFF
-,TRBJ2-7,TRBV25-1,TRBD1,CASSETGVLYEQYF
-,TRBJ2-7,TRBV19,-,CASSSGSVGDEQYF
-,TRBJ2-3,TRBV4-2,TRBD2,CASSQDIAGGPLDTQYF
-,TRBJ2-1,TRBV5-1,-,CASSFGGSDEQFF
-,TRBJ2-2,TRBV19,TRBD1,CASSTGTGGAGELFF
-,TRBJ1-2,TRBV5-6,TRBD1,CASSLVDRGTFYGYTF
-,TRBJ1-6,TRBV7-2,-,CASSLGQHNNSPLHF
-,TRBJ2-7,TRBV12-5,TRBD1,CASGNRDRDSYEQYF
-,TRBJ1-2,TRBV7-2,TRBD1,CASSLGDRGLGYTF
-,TRBJ2-2,TRBV5-1,-,CASSLALSNTGELFF
-,TRBJ2-7,TRBV28,-,CASSSRWAGIGEQYF